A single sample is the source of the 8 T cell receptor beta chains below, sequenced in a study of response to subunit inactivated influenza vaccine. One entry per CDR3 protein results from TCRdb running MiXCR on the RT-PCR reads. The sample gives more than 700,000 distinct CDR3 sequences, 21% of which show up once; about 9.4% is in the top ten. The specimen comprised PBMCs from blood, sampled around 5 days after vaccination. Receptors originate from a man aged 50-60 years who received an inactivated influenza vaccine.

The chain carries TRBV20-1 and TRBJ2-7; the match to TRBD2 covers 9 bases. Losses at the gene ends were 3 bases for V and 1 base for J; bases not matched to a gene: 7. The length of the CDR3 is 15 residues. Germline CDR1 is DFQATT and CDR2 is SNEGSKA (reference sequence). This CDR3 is CSARWLAGISYEQYF. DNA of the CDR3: TGCAGTGCTAGGTGGCTAGCGGGAATTTCCTACGAGCAGTACTTC.

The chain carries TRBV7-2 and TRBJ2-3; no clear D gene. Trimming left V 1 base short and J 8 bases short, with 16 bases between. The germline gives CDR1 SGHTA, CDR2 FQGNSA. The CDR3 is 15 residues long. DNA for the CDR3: TGTGCCAGCAGCTTAGGGCCCCGACAAGAGGCTACGCAGTATTTT. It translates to CASSLGPRQEATQYF.

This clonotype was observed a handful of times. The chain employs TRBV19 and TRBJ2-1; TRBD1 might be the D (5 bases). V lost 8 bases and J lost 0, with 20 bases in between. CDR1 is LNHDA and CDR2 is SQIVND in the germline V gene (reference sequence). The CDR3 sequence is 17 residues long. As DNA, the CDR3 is TGTGCCAGTCCTACTTCTCAGACAGTCAACTCCTACAATGAGCAGTTCTTC. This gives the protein CASPTSQTVNSYNEQFF.

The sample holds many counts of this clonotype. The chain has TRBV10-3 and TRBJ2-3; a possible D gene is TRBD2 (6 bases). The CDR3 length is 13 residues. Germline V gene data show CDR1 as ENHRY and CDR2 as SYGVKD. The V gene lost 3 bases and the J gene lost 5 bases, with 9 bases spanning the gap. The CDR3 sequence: CAISEGTLDTQYF. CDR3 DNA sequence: TGTGCCATCAGTGAAGGGACTTTAGATACGCAGTATTTT.

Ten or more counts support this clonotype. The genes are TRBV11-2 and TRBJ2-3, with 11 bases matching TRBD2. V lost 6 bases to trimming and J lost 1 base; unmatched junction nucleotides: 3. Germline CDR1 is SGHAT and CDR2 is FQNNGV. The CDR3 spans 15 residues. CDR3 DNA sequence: TGTGCCAGCAGTTTTAGCGGGGGGGGCACAGATACGCAGTATTTT. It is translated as CASSFSGGGTDTQYF.

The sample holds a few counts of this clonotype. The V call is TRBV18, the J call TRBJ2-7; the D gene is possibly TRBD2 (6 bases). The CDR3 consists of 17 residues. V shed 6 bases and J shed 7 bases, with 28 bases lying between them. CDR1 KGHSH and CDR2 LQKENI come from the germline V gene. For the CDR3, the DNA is TGTGCCAGCTCCCCCGGCACCGGAGGGGCTCCCTACGGAGAGCAGTACTTC. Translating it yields CASSPGTGGAPYGEQYF.

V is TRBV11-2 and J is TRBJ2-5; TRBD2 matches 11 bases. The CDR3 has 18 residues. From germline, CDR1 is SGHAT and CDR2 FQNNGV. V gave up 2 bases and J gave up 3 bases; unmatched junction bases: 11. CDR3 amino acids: CASSLRLRLAGNEETQYF. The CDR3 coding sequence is TGTGCCAGCAGCTTAAGGCTGAGACTAGCGGGGAACGAAGAGACCCAGTACTTC.

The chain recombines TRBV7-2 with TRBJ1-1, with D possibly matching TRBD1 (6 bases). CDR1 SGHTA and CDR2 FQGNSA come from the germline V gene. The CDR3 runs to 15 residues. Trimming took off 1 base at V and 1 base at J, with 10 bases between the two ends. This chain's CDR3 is CASSLVGGANTEAFF. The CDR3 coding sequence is TGTGCCAGCAGCTTAGTGGGGGGCGCGAACACTGAAGCTTTCTTT.